This paragraph reports one T cell receptor (beta chain). This CDR3 region has 13 residues. The germline CDR1 and CDR2 sequences are LGHNA and YSLEER. V was clipped by 1 base and J by 9 bases, with 12 bases between them. This specimen belongs to a study of T cell changes during pregnancy in multiple sclerosis. The table came from immunoSEQ multiplex PCR; TCRdb's copy has only in-frame clones and leaves some out. Among 35,000 to 45,000 clones listed, about 88% were seen once. Specimen: CD8+ T cells from peripheral blood mononuclear cells, collected in the first trimester of pregnancy. The sequence was collected from a female donor with multiple sclerosis, enrolled in a pregnancy study. This chain joins TRBV4-3 and TRBJ1-1; D uncertain. CDR3 sequence reads: CASSQGAREQAFF. CDR3 coding DNA: TGCGCCAGCAGCCAAGGGGCTCGAGAGCAAGCTTTCTTT.